These T cell receptor beta chains were read from a single sample in a study of blood T cell repertoires in COVID-19. TCRdb's copy holds only in-frame clones and misses some; the assay was immunoSEQ multiplex PCR. The sample contains some 250,000 clones, more than 70% of which appear only once. The sample consisted of peripheral blood. The origin of the receptors is a middle-aged woman who had recovered from COVID-19. CDR3s include the opening cysteine and the closing phenylalanine or tryptophan.

TRBV21-1,TRBJ1-1,CASSKAASRDRGLRVTEAFF
TRBV6-5,TRBJ2-7,CASSRKREFTEQYF
TRBV5-1,TRBJ2-1,CASSLSGRFDNEQFF
TRBV27,TRBJ1-1,CASSLVAGPVAFF
TRBV4-3,TRBJ1-6,CASNPTRGSPLHF
TRBV9,TRBJ2-2,CASSATGLGAGELFF
TRBV5-1,TRBJ2-2,CASSATGKTTGELFF
TRBV28,TRBJ1-2,CASSLWATDYGYTF
TRBV9,TRBJ2-3,CASSVLGSPLTDTQYF
TRBV18,TRBJ2-1,CASSPRLLAGGPRRSYNEQFF
TRBV28,TRBJ2-3,CASSLGASWHTDTQYF
TRBV12-3/TRBV12-4,TRBJ1-1,CASSLVGGTEAFF
TRBV7-6,TRBJ1-4,CASSPAGGGTNEKLFF
TRBV7-9,TRBJ1-2,CASSLARGGSGGYTF
TRBV7-9,TRBJ2-3,CASSRVASGSGDTQYF
TRBV9,TRBJ2-2,CASSVGGGTGELFF
TRBV19,TRBJ2-1,CASSIQGAVGPGDEQFF
TRBV6-6,TRBJ2-1,CASSYTGEPYNEQFF
TRBV2,TRBJ2-3,CASRTSGTRADTQYF
TRBV27,TRBJ2-1,CASRGGLDPYNEQFF
TRBV19,TRBJ1-1,CASSLGQRPGAFF
TRBV4-2,TRBJ1-2,CASSQDLTGTANYGYTF
TRBV30,TRBJ2-3,CAWSGQGGADTQYF
TRBV30,TRBJ1-2,CAWKSGRRPWGYTF
TRBV2,TRBJ1-1,CASRPRTGGRTEAFF
TRBV7-2,TRBJ2-2,CASSPPGGRTGELFF
TRBV10-3,TRBJ1-5,CAIRADRSNQPQHF
TRBV12-3/TRBV12-4,TRBJ1-1,CATTTGVNTEAFF
TRBV6-5,TRBJ1-1,CASSYGRSTEAFF
TRBV7-2,TRBJ2-7,CASTSRGTGQYEQYF
TRBV6-5,TRBJ1-1,CASSLSGVTEAFF
TRBV18,TRBJ2-5,CASSQAIQETQYF
TRBV7-2,TRBJ2-1,CASSLLAGAGEFF
TRBV4-3,TRBJ2-5,CASSQDISGQRETQYF
TRBV11-2,TRBJ1-4,CASSLGGGWEKLFF
TRBV5-1,TRBJ2-3,CASSLAQGWDTQYF
TRBV19,TRBJ1-2,CASRVPTGTYGYTF
TRBV10-3,TRBJ2-2,CAISDPGTSGTGELFF
TRBV6-1,TRBJ2-1,CASSEPARGDEQFF
TRBV7-9,TRBJ2-5,CASSLGEETQYF
TRBV30,TRBJ1-1,CAWRLPGAAEAFF
TRBV5-4,TRBJ2-4,CASSLAPGTLAKNIQYF
TRBV5-6,TRBJ2-7,CASSLPRDTLGEQYF
TRBV29-1,TRBJ2-3,CSVTHRTSTDTQYF
TRBV6-5,TRBJ2-7,CATTAGVGEQYF
TRBV29-1,TRBJ1-2,CSVGRDGYGYTF
TRBV29-1,TRBJ2-5,CSVGAVQWEAQETQYF
TRBV25-1,TRBJ1-2,CASSGDRVYGYTF
TRBV9,TRBJ2-3,CASSPRRLAGTDTQYF
TRBV11-2,TRBJ2-5,CASSLVGETQYF
TRBV25-1,TRBJ1-3,CASSEPRQPWGNTIYF
TRBV30,TRBJ1-1,CAWMRQLGTEAFF
TRBV9,TRBJ2-7,CASSEGQAGPYEQYF